This T cell receptor (beta chain) was captured in a study of cytomegalovirus exposure and HLA in healthy donors. About the research overall: In an early release, HLA-typed donors contributed some 82 million unique TCR sequences.

Researchers ran the PCR with 60 Vbeta and 13 Jbeta primers. Only in-frame clones appear in the TCRdb table, and some are missing; sequencing was by immunoSEQ multiplex PCR. The sample spans about 200,000 clones; the ten largest clones claim roughly 0.74%. Study conclusions and caveats: In a later analysis, compared with equally common non-associated chains, HLA-associated beta chains were more expanded.

This CDR3 contains 14 residues. V gave up 4 bases and J gave up 1 base, with 10 bases separating them. Germline V gene data show CDR1 as SEHNR and CDR2 as FQNEAQ (reference sequence). Worth noting for this clone: Its antigen is not known.

Sequenced sample: PBMCs. The chain joins TRBV7-9 to TRBJ1-1; D ambiguous. This receptor was taken from a boy between 10 and 17 years old in good health and CMV-seronegative. The CDR3 loop reads CASSSLQKNTEAFF. The CDR3 bases are TGTGCCAGCAGCTCCTTACAGAAGAACACTGAAGCTTTCTTT. The full variable domain, rest sourced from reference TRBV7-9 and TRBJ1-1, is DTGVSQNPRHKITKRGQNVTFRCDPISEHNRLYWYRQTLGQGPEFLTYFQNEAQLEKSRLLSDRFSAERPKGSFSTLEIQRTEQGDSAMYLCASSSLQKNTEAFFGQGTRLTVV.